There are a few counts of the clone carrying this T cell receptor (beta chain). Its antigen remains unidentified. TCRdb re-derived calls from the 5' RACE reads in MiXCR, one entry per CDR3 protein. The sample includes some 500,000 distinct CDR3 sequences, approximately 13% of them seen just once. This specimen belongs to a study of T cells after yellow fever vaccination. Looking at the study overall: Low-cell-number fractions underwent preparation using SMART-Seq v4 Ultra Low Input. Study outcomes and limitations: In post-booster samples, most primary-vaccination clones reappeared (around 95% CD4, 88% CD8).

The germline gives CDR1 SGDLS, CDR2 YYNGEE. V lost 1 base to trimming and J lost 3 bases, with 11 bases between them. The CDR3 is made up of 14 amino acids. This sample comprised PBMCs, obtained on the day of the yellow fever booster vaccination. The chain has TRBV9 and TRBJ2-7; no firm D call. The clonotype was recovered from a man under 40 who received the YFV17D yellow fever vaccine. The chain's CDR3 is CASSVRRSDYEQYF. CDR3 bases: TGTGCCAGCAGCGTACGAAGGAGTGACTACGAGCAGTACTTC.